What follows are 5 T cell receptor beta chains derived from one specimen sequenced in a study of response to subunit inactivated influenza vaccine. TCRdb called the RT-PCR reads again in MiXCR, with one record for every CDR3 protein. In the table there are 500,000 or so distinct CDR3 sequences, about 10% of which are singletons. The sample here was PBMCs from blood, taken 40 to 50 days after vaccination. These receptors all come from a man between 45 and 60 years old who received an inactivated influenza vaccine.

This clonotype was detected only a few times. The chain links TRBV7-2 to TRBJ2-1; 10 bases align to TRBD2. Germline V gene lookup returns CDR1 SGHTA and CDR2 FQGNSA. CDR3 length: 14 amino acids. V lost 4 bases to trimming and J lost 7 bases; unmatched junction nucleotides: 4. Here the CDR3 reads CASSSSGSWNEQFF. The CDR3 DNA is TGTGCCAGCAGCTCTAGCGGGAGTTGGAATGAGCAGTTCTTC.

This clonotype has a handful of counts. CDR3 bases: TGTGCCAGCAGCCACCCCGGACAGCTAGCGGGACAGCCTAGCACAGATACGCAGTATTTT. As protein: CASSHPGQLAGQPSTDTQYF. J is TRBJ2-3 and V is TRBV13, with 9 bases fitting TRBD2. Unmatched junction bases numbered 18, after V lost 5 bases and J lost 0 bases. Germline V gives CDR1 PRHDT, CDR2 FYEKMQ (reference sequence). The CDR3 is made up of 20 amino acids.

The genes are TRBV5-5 and TRBJ2-5; tentatively, D is TRBD2 (5 bases). Per the germline V gene, CDR1 is SGHKS and CDR2 is YYEKEE (reference sequence). With 3 bases removed from V and 2 bases from J, the gap between germline ends came to 11 bases. This CDR3 region has 14 residues. The DNA for the CDR3 is TGTGCCAGCAGCTCCTATCCGGGACAAGAGACCCAGTACTTC. It encodes CASSSYPGQETQYF.

This clonotype turned up a few times. This chain connects TRBV11-2 to TRBJ2-3; D not resolved. V shed 1 base and J shed 3 bases, with 11 bases lying between them. The CDR3 runs 15 residues. The germline V gene has CDR1 SGHAT and CDR2 FQNNGV. CDR3 DNA sequence: TGTGCCAGCAGCTTAGTGTATGGGGATACAGATACGCAGTATTTT. It codes for CASSLVYGDTDTQYF.

The V and J genes are TRBV6-2 or TRBV6-3 and TRBJ2-1, with TRBD1 matching over 9 bases. V lost 6 bases to trimming and J lost 4 bases; unmatched junction nucleotides: 10. The V gene's germline CDR1 is MNHEY and CDR2 SVGEGT. The CDR3 totals 16 residues. CDR3 sequence reads: CASSPNRGLRYNEQFF. Here the CDR3 DNA reads TGTGCCAGCAGCCCGAACAGGGGGCTAAGGTACAATGAGCAGTTCTTC.